One TCR beta chain is described in this entry. Antigen unknown. The CDR3 is 14 residues long. V was shortened by 5 bases and J by 4 bases, with 11 bases between the two germline ends. The germline V gene has CDR1 SGHAT and CDR2 FQNNGV. These data originate in a study of cytomegalovirus exposure and HLA in healthy donors. Findings and caveats of the study: A likely sequencing artifact accounted for one observed cluster of highly shared sequence variants. CMV serostatus was the sole immune exposure information available.

The study ran its PCR with 60 Vbeta and 13 Jbeta primers. This table comes from immunoSEQ multiplex PCR, and its TCRdb copy is limited to in-frame clones, with some not included. The table includes approximately 120,000 clones, roughly 70% detected once. The sequence was collected from a man aged 35 to 55 in good health and CMV-seronegative. Sequencing input: PBMCs. The rearrangement uses TRBV11-2 and TRBJ1-4, with a tentative D call TRBD1 (5 bases). The CDR3 DNA reads TGTGCCAGCAGCCAAGGGACTGATAATGAAAAACTGTTTTTT. Its translation: CASSQGTDNEKLFF.